The T cell receptor (beta chain) under discussion was sequenced for a study of blood T cell repertoires in COVID-19. As handled by the study authors: Amplification of reference gene primers provided the estimated nucleated cell counts. Some clones are missing from TCRdb's copy, which holds only in-frame ones; the method was immunoSEQ multiplex PCR. That table is the source of V, J and clone size, and D and trimming were worked out from the DNA. The profile shows 200,000 to 300,000 clones, 70% to 90% of them singletons. Germline CDR1 is SGHRS and CDR2 is YFSETQ. The V and J ends lost 0 bases and 2 bases respectively, with 9 bases between them. The CDR3 is made up of 16 amino acids. Enrolled during active infection, Seattle patients were then followed longitudinally. This clone has only one observation.

Sample: peripheral blood. This chain uses TRBV5-1 with TRBJ2-6, with D tentatively TRBD1 (6 bases). This receptor was identified in a woman younger than 45 with COVID-19, enrolled during active disease. The CDR3 loop is CASSLEGVAGANVLTF. The CDR3, as DNA: TGCGCCAGCAGCTTGGAGGGGGTGGCTGGGGCCAACGTCCTGACTTTC.